This T cell receptor beta chain comes out of a study of T cell repertoires in cytomegalovirus infection. The wider study: Both a matching HLA type and CMV infection were indicated by public TCR beta signatures.

In germline, CDR1 is SGHTA, CDR2 FQGNSA. V shed 1 base and J 8 bases; nucleotides not matched to a gene: 8. The CDR3 sequence is 16 residues long. In this sample, this clonotype turned up many times. Its antigen is unknown. TCRdb ran MiXCR on the reads and lists one entry per CDR3 protein. The table has approximately 300,000 distinct CDR3 sequences, just under 25% seen once; the top ten hold 13%. The study, taken as a whole, reports: The cumulative frequency of public TCR beta families distinguished individuals who carried CMV together with the relevant HLA.

The chain joins TRBV7-2 to TRBJ2-3; 11 bases map to TRBD2. Sequencing used cultured PBMCs, obtained from culture after CMV antigen stimulation. This TCR was recovered from a human donor in good health (CMV status not recorded). Some clones in this sample may be carry-over from other donors' samples. The DNA of the CDR3 is TGTGCCAGCAGCTTAGATAGCGGGAGGGCCGGAGGTACGCAGTATTTT. This encodes CASSLDSGRAGGTQYF.